Included here is one T cell receptor (beta chain) sequence, with context. Its antigen remains unidentified. This record comes from a study of CD8 T cells in ankylosing spondylitis. Findings of the study overall: Both synovial fluid and blood in reactive arthritis had previously been reported to carry some motif variants. Ankylosing spondylitis blood appeared to be characterized by a TCR beta motif of about 8 highly homologous variants. Relatively rare in peripheral blood, disease-linked clones were also CD8+.

5'-RACE, quantitative and with molecular barcodes, yielded the TCR beta libraries. TCRdb reprocessed the 5' RACE reads via MiXCR and lists one record per CDR3 protein. The sample has roughly 700,000 distinct CDR3 sequences, 15% to 20% seen once; the top ten hold roughly a fifth. CDR1 is LGHNA, CDR2 YSLEER, per germline. Trimming stripped 0 bases from V and 1 base from J, with 9 bases between. The CDR3 length is 15 residues. The TCR originated in a male donor with ankylosing spondylitis. This chain uses TRBV4-3 with TRBJ1-1; TRBD1 is a possible D gene (6 bases). Sequencing used blood, either unsorted or a sorted T cell fraction (not recorded which). As DNA, the CDR3 is TGCGCCAGCAGCCAAGACGGGGGCAGGAACACTGAAGCTTTCTTT. Translating it yields CASSQDGGRNTEAFF.